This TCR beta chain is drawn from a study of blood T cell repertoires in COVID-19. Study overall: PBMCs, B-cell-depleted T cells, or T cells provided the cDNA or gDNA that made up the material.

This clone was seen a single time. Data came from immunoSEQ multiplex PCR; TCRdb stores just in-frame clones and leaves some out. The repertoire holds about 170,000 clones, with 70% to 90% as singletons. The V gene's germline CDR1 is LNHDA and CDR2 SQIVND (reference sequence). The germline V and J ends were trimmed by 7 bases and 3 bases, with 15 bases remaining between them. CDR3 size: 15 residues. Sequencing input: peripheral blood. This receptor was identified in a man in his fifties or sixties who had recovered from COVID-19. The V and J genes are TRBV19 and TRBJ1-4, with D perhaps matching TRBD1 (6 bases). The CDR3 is CASTRYRASNEKLFF. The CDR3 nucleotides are TGTGCCAGTACCAGATACAGGGCATCTAATGAAAAACTGTTTTTT.